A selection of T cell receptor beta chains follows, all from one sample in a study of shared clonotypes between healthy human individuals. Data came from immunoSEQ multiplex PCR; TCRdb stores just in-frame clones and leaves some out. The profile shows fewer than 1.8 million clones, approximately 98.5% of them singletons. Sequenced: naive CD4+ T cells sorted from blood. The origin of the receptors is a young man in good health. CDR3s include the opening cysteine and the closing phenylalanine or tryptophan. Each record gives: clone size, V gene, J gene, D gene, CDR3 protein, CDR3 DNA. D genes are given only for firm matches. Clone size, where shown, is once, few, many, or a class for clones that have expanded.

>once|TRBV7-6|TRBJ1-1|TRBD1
CASSQGQGNMNTEAFF
TGTGCCAGCAGCCAGGGACAGGGGAATATGAACACTGAAGCTTTCTTT
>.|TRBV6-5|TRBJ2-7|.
CASRGRGPYEQYF
TGTGCCAGCAGGGGACGCGGGCCCTACGAGCAGTACTTC
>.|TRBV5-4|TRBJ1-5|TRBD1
CASSMDRYSNQPQHF
TGTGCCAGCAGCATGGACAGGTATAGCAATCAGCCCCAGCATTTT
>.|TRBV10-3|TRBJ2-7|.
CAISESRSGGYEQYF
TGTGCCATCAGTGAGTCGAGGTCTGGGGGCTACGAGCAGTACTTC
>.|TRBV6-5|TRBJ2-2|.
CASSYSGGFAGELFF
TGTGCCAGCAGTTACTCGGGTGGATTCGCCGGGGAGCTGTTTTTT
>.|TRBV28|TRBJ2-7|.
CASSWSLEGTNSYEQYF
TGTGCCAGCAGTTGGTCTCTAGAGGGGACAAACTCCTACGAGCAGTACTTC
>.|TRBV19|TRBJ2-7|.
CARESLALGCEQYF
TGTGCCAGGGAGAGCCTAGCATTGGGTTGCGAGCAGTACTTC
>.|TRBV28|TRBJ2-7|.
CASSLRMRRGPYEQYF
TGTGCCAGCAGTTTGAGAATGCGACGGGGACCCTACGAGCAGTACTTC
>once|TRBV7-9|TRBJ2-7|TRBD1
CASSHARDRDVHF
TGTGCCAGCAGCCACGCCCGGGACAGGGATGTACACTTC
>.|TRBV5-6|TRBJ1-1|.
CASSLDRWGTEAFF
TGTGCCAGCAGCTTGGACAGGTGGGGCACTGAAGCTTTCTTT
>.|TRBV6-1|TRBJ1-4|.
CASSEAQGINEKLFF
TGTGCCAGCAGTGAAGCCCAGGGGATTAATGAAAAACTGTTTTTT
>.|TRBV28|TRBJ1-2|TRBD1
CASRSTGGNYGYTF
TGTGCCAGCAGATCGACAGGGGGGAACTATGGCTACACCTTC
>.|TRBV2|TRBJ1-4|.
CASIGQLNEKLFF
TGTGCCAGCATTGGGCAGCTTAATGAAAAACTGTTTTTT
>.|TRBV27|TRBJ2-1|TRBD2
CASSSGLAGVNEQFF
TGTGCCAGCAGTTCTGGACTAGCGGGAGTCAATGAGCAGTTCTTC
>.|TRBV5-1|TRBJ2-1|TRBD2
CASSSRPGLVITNEQFF
TGCGCCAGCAGCTCAAGACCGGGACTAGTAATTACCAATGAGCAGTTCTTC
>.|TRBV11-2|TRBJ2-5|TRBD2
CASSLTSGSETQYF
TGTGCCAGCAGCCTGACTAGCGGGAGCGAGACCCAGTACTTC
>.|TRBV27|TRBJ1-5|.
CASSSRGAAGGPQHF
TGTGCCAGCAGTTCGAGAGGGGCCGCCGGAGGGCCCCAGCATTTT
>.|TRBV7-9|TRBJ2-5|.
CASNLERFQETQYF
TGTGCCAGCAACCTTGAGAGATTCCAAGAGACCCAGTACTTC
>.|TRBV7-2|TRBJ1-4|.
CASSFRGTANEKLFF
TGTGCCAGCAGCTTCCGGGGTACGGCTAATGAAAAACTGTTTTTT
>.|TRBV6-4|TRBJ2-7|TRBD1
CASHCRTGKKRRSYEQYF
TGTGCCAGCCATTGTAGGACAGGGAAAAAAAGACGATCCTACGAGCAGTACTTC
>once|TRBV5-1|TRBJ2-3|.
CASSLARGSTDTQYF
TGCGCCAGCAGCTTGGCTCGCGGGAGCACAGATACGCAGTATTTT
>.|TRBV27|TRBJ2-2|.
CASSTLSTGELFF
TGTGCCAGCAGTACCCTTAGCACCGGGGAGCTGTTTTTT
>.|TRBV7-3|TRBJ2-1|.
CASGRDYNEQFF
TGTGCCAGCGGTCGAGACTACAATGAGCAGTTCTTC
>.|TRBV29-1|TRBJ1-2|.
CSVEKRPSAF
TGCAGCGTGGAAAAACGTCCCTCCGCCTTC